This T cell receptor beta chain was retrieved from a study of blood T cell repertoires in COVID-19. Germline V gives CDR1 MDHEN, CDR2 SYDVKM. This CDR3 contains 14 residues. V was clipped by 2 bases and J by 6 bases; unmatched bases: 3. Individuals aged about 18 to 100 years were recruited from fewer than 30 US areas. Clinical history as reported by participants underpinned cohort assignment. Generated by immunoSEQ multiplex PCR, the TCRdb table keeps only in-frame clones and is missing some. The sample has 250,000 or so clones; 85% to 90% are singletons. The TCR sequence derives from a man in his forties who had recovered from COVID-19. J is TRBJ1-5 and V is TRBV28; 8 bases agree with TRBD1. Sequencing used PBMCs or T cells enriched from blood (not recorded which). The CDR3 sequence is CASSLPTGAQPQHF. Written as DNA, the CDR3 is TGTGCCAGCAGTTTACCGACAGGGGCTCAGCCCCAGCATTTT.